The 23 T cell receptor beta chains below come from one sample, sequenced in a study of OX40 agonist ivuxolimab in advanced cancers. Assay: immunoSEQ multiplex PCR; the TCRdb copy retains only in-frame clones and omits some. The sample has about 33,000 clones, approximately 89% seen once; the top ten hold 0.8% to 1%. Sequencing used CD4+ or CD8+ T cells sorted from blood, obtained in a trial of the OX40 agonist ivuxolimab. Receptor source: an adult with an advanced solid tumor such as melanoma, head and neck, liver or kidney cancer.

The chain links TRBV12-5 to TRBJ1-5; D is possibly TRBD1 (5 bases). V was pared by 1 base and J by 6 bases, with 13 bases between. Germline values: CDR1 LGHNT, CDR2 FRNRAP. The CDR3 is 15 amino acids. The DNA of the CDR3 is TGTGCTAGTGGTTTGGGGGGCGCGGGCGGTCAGCCCCAGCATTTT. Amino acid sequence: CASGLGGAGGQPQHF.

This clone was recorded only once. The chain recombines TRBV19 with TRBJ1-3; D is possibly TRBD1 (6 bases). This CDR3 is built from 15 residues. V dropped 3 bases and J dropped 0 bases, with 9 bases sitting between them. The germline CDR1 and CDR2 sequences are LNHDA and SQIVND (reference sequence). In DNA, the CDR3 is TGTGCCAGTAGTATGCAGGGGCTCTCTGGAAACACCATATATTTT. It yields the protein CASSMQGLSGNTIYF.

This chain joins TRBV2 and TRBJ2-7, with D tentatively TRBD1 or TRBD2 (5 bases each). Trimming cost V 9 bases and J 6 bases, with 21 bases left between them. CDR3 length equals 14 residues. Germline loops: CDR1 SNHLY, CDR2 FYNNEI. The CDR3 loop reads CASGSAGYGGEQYF. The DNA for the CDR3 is TGTGCCAGTGGGAGTGCAGGGTACGGAGGCGAGCAGTACTTC.

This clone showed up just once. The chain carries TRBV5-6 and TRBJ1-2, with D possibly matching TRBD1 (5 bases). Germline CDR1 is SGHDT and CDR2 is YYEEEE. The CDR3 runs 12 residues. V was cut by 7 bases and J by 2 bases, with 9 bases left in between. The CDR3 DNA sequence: TGTGCCAGCCTGGGACGGAACTATGGCTACACCTTC. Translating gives CASLGRNYGYTF.

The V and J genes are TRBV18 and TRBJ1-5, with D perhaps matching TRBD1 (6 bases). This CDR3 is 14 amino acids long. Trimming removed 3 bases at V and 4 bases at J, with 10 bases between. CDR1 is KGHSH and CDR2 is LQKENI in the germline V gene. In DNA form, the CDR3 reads TGTGCCAGCTCACCGGATCAGGGGAATCAGCCCCAGCATTTT. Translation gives CASSPDQGNQPQHF.

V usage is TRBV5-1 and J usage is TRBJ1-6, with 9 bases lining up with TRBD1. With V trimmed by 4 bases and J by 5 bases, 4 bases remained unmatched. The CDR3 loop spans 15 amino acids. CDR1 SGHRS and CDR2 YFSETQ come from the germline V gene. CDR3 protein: CASSPGTGNNSPLHF. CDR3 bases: TGCGCCAGCAGCCCCGGGACAGGGAATAATTCACCCCTCCACTTT.

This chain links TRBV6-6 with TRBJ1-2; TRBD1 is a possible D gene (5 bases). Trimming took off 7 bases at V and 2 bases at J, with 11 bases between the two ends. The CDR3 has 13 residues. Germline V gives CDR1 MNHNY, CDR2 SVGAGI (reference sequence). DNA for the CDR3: TGTGCCAGCACCCTGACAGAAAACTATGGCTACACCTTC. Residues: CASTLTENYGYTF.

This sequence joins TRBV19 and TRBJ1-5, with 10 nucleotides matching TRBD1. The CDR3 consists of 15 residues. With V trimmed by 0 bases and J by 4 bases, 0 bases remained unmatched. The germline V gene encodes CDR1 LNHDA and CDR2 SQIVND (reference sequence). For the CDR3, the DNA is TGTGCCAGTAGTATAGAGGGACAGGGGAATCAGCCCCAGCATTTT. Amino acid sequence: CASSIEGQGNQPQHF.

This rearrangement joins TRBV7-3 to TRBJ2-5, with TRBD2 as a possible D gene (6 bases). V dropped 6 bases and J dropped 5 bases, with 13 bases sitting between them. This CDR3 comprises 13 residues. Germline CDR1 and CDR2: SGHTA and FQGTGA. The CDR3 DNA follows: TGTGCCAGCAGTTTTTCGGGGACTGAGACCCAGTACTTC. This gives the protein CASSFSGTETQYF.

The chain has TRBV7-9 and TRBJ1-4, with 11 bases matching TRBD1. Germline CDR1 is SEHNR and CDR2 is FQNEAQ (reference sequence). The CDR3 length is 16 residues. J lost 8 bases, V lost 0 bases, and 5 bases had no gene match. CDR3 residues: CASSLASGDRGEKLFF. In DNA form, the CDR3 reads TGTGCCAGCAGCTTAGCATCAGGGGACAGGGGGGAAAAACTGTTTTTT.

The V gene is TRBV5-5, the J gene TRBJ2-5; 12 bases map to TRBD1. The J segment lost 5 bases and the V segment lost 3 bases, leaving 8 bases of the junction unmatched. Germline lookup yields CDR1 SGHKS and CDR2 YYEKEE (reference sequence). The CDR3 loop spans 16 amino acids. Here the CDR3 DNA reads TGTGCCAGCAGCTCCCCCCGGGACAGGGGGCTCGAGACCCAGTACTTC. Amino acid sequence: CASSSPRDRGLETQYF.

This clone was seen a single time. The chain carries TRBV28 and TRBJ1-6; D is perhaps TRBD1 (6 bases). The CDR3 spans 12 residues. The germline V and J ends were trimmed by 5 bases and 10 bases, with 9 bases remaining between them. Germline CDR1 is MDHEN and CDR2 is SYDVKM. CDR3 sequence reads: CASSEGGSPLHF. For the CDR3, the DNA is TGTGCCAGCAGTGAGGGGGGGTCACCCCTCCACTTT.

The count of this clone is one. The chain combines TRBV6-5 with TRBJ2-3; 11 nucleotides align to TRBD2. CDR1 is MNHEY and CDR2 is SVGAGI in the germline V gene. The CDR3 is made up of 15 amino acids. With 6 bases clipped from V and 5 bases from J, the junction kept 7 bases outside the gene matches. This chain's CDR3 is CASRTSGIKGDTQYF. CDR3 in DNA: TGTGCCAGCAGGACTAGCGGGATAAAGGGAGATACGCAGTATTTT.

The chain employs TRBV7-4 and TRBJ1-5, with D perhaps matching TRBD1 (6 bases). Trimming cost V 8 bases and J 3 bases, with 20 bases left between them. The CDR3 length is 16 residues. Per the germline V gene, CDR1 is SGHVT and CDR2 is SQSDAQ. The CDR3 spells CASPIRGPGNNQPQHF. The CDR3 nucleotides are TGTGCCAGCCCTATCAGGGGCCCGGGGAACAATCAGCCCCAGCATTTT.

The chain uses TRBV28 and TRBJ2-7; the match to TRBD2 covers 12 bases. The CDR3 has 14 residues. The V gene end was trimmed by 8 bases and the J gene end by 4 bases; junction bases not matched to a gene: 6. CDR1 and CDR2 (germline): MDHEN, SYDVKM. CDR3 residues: CASLRLAGVYEQYF. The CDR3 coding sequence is TGTGCCAGCCTCCGACTAGCGGGAGTTTACGAGCAGTACTTC.

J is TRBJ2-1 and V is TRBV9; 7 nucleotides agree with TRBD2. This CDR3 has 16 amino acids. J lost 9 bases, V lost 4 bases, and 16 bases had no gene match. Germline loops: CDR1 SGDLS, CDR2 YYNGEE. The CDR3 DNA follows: TGTGCCAGCAGCCCTACCCGGGACTACCTTGGGGGTGAGCAGTTCTTC. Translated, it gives CASSPTRDYLGGEQFF.

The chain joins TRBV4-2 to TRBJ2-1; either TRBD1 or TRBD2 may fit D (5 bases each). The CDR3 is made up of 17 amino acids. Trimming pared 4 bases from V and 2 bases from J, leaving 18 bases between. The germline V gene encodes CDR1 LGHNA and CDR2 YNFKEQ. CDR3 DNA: TGTGCCAGCAGCCCTTCGGGGACCCCAACGGCCTACAATGAGCAGTTCTTC. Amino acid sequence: CASSPSGTPTAYNEQFF.

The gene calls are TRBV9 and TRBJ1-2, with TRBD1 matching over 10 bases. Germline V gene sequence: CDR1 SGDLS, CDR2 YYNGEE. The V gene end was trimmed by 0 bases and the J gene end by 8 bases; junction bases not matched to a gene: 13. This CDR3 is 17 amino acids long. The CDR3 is CASSVASYPGTGEGYTF. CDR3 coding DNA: TGTGCCAGCAGCGTAGCTTCCTACCCCGGGACAGGGGAGGGCTACACCTTC.

As DNA, the CDR3 is TGTGCCAGCTCACCACTCCCTTCACAGGGAATGAACACTGAAGCTTTCTTT. It codes for CASSPLPSQGMNTEAFF. This chain joins TRBV18 and TRBJ1-1; maybe TRBD1 (6 bases). Trimming shortened V by 1 base and J by 0 bases, and 15 bases separated the two germline ends. CDR1 is KGHSH and CDR2 is LQKENI in the germline V gene. The CDR3 is 17 residues long.

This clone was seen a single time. CDR3 amino acids: CARTIETGRETQYF. CDR3 DNA: TGTGCCAGGACTATCGAGACAGGCAGAGAGACCCAGTACTTC. The chain carries TRBV2 and TRBJ2-5; tentatively, D is TRBD1 (6 bases). Looked up from germline, CDR1 is SNHLY and CDR2 is FYNNEI. V lost 9 bases to trimming and J lost 4 bases, with 18 bases between them. The CDR3 has 14 residues.

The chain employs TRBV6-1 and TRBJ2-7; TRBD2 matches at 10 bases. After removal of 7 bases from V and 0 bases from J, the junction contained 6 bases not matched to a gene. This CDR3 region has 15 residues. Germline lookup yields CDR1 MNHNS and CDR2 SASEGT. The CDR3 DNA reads TGTGCCAGCAAGGAGCGGACTAGCGGCTCCTACGAGCAGTACTTC. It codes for CASKERTSGSYEQYF.

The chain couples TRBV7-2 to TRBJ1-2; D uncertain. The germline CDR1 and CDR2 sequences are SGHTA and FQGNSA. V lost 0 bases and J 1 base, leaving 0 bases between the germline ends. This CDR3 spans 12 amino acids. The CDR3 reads CASSLANYGYTF. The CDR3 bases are TGTGCCAGCAGCTTAGCTAACTATGGCTACACCTTC.

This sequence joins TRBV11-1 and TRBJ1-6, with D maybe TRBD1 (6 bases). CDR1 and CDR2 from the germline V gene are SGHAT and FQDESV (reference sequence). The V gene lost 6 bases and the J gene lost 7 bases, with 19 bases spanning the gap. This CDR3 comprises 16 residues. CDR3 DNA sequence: TGTGCCAGCAGACTAGAGGACAGTCGAGGGAATTCACCCCTCCACTTT. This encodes CASRLEDSRGNSPLHF.